The 15 T cell receptor beta chains reported below all come from one sample, sequenced in a study of cytomegalovirus exposure and HLA in healthy donors. Both 60 Vbeta primers and 13 Jbeta primers went into the PCR. Profiled with immunoSEQ multiplex PCR; TCRdb holds only in-frame clones, not every one. Of 150,000 to 200,000 clones listed, 70% to 80% are singletons. Source material: PBMCs. These receptors were obtained from a man aged 25 to 40 in good health and CMV-seronegative.

V and J are TRBV6-5 and TRBJ2-7; 10 nucleotides agree with TRBD2. V was clipped by 6 bases and J by 5 bases; unmatched bases: 4. The CDR3 length is 13 residues. In germline, CDR1 is MNHEY, CDR2 SVGAGI. The CDR3: CASRLAGPHEQYF. In DNA form, the CDR3 reads TGTGCCAGCAGACTAGCGGGGCCTCACGAGCAGTACTTC.

The chain carries TRBV5-1 and TRBJ2-3; TRBD2 agrees at 11 bases. Trimming removed 7 bases from V and 3 bases from J; junction bases left unmatched: 4. CDR1 and CDR2 (germline): SGHRS, YFSETQ. The CDR3 is made up of 14 amino acids. The CDR3 DNA follows: TGCGCCAGCGGTAGCGGGAGGGTTACAGATACGCAGTATTTT. This translates into CASGSGRVTDTQYF.

This clone was detected only a few times. J is TRBJ2-2 and V is TRBV7-3; 10 positions agree with TRBD2. Germline V gene lookup returns CDR1 SGHTA and CDR2 FQGTGA. This CDR3 has 16 amino acids. V was pared by 4 bases and J by 7 bases, with 9 bases of the junction left unmatched. The CDR3 protein is CASSSGLAERGGELFF. The CDR3 bases are TGTGCCAGCAGCTCAGGACTAGCGGAGCGGGGCGGGGAGCTGTTTTTT.

The chain employs TRBV28 and TRBJ2-5; possibly TRBD2 for D (6 bases). Germline CDR1 is MDHEN and CDR2 is SYDVKM. Between the trimmed V and J ends, which lost 5 bases and 2 bases, there was a span of 12 bases. The length of the CDR3 is 14 residues. As DNA, the CDR3 is TGTGCCAGCAGTGCGGGACGGCTACAAGAGACCCAGTACTTC. It translates to CASSAGRLQETQYF.

V is TRBV5-1 and J is TRBJ2-5, with a weak D call TRBD1 (6 bases). CDR1 is SGHRS, CDR2 YFSETQ, per germline. Deletions cut 0 bases from V and 0 bases from J, with 9 bases between. The CDR3 sequence is 15 residues long. The CDR3 region has the DNA TGCGCCAGCAGCTTGGGGACAGAGTACCAAGAGACCCAGTACTTC. The encoded protein is CASSLGTEYQETQYF.

The rearrangement joins TRBV6-5 to TRBJ2-7; TRBD1 matches 7 bases. The junction had 4 bases not matched to a gene; V was cut back by 2 bases and J by 6 bases. Germline V gene lookup returns CDR1 MNHEY and CDR2 SVGAGI. CDR3 length equals 13 residues. The DNA for the CDR3 is TGTGCCAGCAGTTACCCAGACAGGGCCGAGCAGTACTTC. Encoded protein: CASSYPDRAEQYF.

This chain uses TRBV7-3 with TRBJ2-7, with TRBD1 identical over 9 bases. The CDR3 runs 15 residues. Trimming removed 5 bases from V and 2 bases from J; junction bases left unmatched: 7. Germline assignment: CDR1 SGHTA and CDR2 FQGTGA. The CDR3 spells CASSPQGARTYEQYF. CDR3 DNA sequence: TGTGCCAGCAGCCCACAGGGGGCGAGGACCTACGAGCAGTACTTC.

The V and J genes are TRBV29-1 and TRBJ2-5; 7 bases agree with TRBD1. Per germline, CDR1 SQVTM and CDR2 ANQGSEA. V lost 7 bases, J lost 1 base, and 6 bases stayed unmatched. The CDR3 length is 13 residues. CDR3 sequence reads: CSGAGTAQETQYF. The CDR3 coding sequence is TGCAGCGGAGCCGGGACAGCCCAAGAGACCCAGTACTTC.

The V and J genes are TRBV10-3 and TRBJ2-1, with 10 bases fitting TRBD2. Germline CDR1 is ENHRY and CDR2 is SYGVKD. This CDR3 has 17 amino acids. The J segment lost 6 bases and the V segment lost 2 bases, leaving 10 bases of the junction unmatched. The CDR3 DNA sequence: TGTGCCATCAGTGAGATCGGTAGCGGGAGGTCATTCAATGAGCAGTTCTTC. It yields the protein CAISEIGSGRSFNEQFF.

This clone was counted a single time. The chain links TRBV5-1 to TRBJ1-5; 7 bases agree with TRBD1. Germline V CDR1 and CDR2: SGHRS, YFSETQ. There are 15 residues in the CDR3. The V segment lost 4 bases and the J segment 7 bases; nucleotides outside the gene matches: 11. The CDR3 sequence is CASSPRDSSKQPQHF. The CDR3 coding sequence is TGCGCCAGCAGCCCGCGGGACAGTTCAAAGCAGCCCCAGCATTTT.

This clone is a singleton in its sample. This chain connects TRBV7-9 to TRBJ2-7, with 13 bases lining up with TRBD2. Trimming at V came to 6 bases and at J to 8 bases, leaving 13 bases not matched to a gene. This CDR3 comprises 16 residues. CDR1 SEHNR and CDR2 FQNEAQ come from the germline V gene (reference sequence). CDR3 amino acids: CASSSQLAGGFKKQYF. DNA of the CDR3: TGTGCCAGCAGTTCACAACTAGCGGGAGGGTTTAAAAAGCAGTACTTC.

This chain joins TRBV27 and TRBJ2-7; 10 nucleotides match TRBD2. Germline V gives CDR1 MNHEY, CDR2 SMNVEV (reference sequence). The CDR3 contains 20 residues. Trimming removed 7 bases from V and 7 bases from J; junction bases left unmatched: 28. The CDR3 DNA sequence: TGTGCCAGCATCCAAAGGGGGGATTGGGGGAGCGGGAGGGCCGGTACGGAGCAGTACTTC. It encodes CASIQRGDWGSGRAGTEQYF.

V is TRBV2 and J is TRBJ2-7; 9 bases match TRBD2. There are 14 residues in the CDR3. Trimming removed 6 bases from V and 5 bases from J; junction bases left unmatched: 8. Germline CDR1 and CDR2: SNHLY and FYNNEI. Here the CDR3 DNA reads TGTGCCAGCAGACCGTTAGCGGGAGTCCACGAGCAGTACTTC. Amino acids: CASRPLAGVHEQYF.

The CDR3 DNA follows: TGTGCCAGCAAACCCACCGGGACAGCCTATGGCTACACCTTC. Its translation is CASKPTGTAYGYTF. The rearrangement links TRBV27 to TRBJ1-2; 7 bases fit TRBD1. Germline V gene sequence: CDR1 MNHEY, CDR2 SMNVEV (reference sequence). After removal of 7 bases from V and 4 bases from J, the junction contained 9 bases not matched to a gene. CDR3 length: 14 amino acids.

The chain joins TRBV9 to TRBJ1-1; perhaps TRBD1 as D (5 bases). CDR1 and CDR2 (germline): SGDLS, YYNGEE. The CDR3 consists of 16 residues. V lost 0 bases and J 4 bases, leaving 16 bases between the germline ends. The chain's CDR3 is CASSVEAAFRGTEAFF. CDR3 sequence (DNA): TGTGCCAGCAGCGTAGAGGCAGCCTTTAGGGGCACTGAAGCTTTCTTT.